The rows below give T cell receptor beta chains drawn from one sample of a study of cytomegalovirus exposure and HLA in healthy donors. Here immunoSEQ multiplex PCR was the method, and the copy in TCRdb shows in-frame clones only, minus some. The table lists under 250,000 clones, approximately 85% of them singletons. The sequencing input was PBMCs. The receptors here all came from a woman aged 40 to 50 in good health and CMV-seronegative. The CDR3 runs from the conserved cysteine through the conserved F or W. A D gene is named only where the DNA matches it firmly. Not every row has a clone size; where given, it reads once, few, many or a size class.

D,V,length,J,size,CDR3,DNA
NA,TRBV28,13,TRBJ1-2,NA,CASSFGGAGGYTF,TGTGCCAGCAGTTTTGGGGGGGCGGGGGGCTACACCTTC
TRBD2,TRBV27,16,TRBJ2-7,once,CASSYGGFGRAYEQYF,TGTGCCAGCAGTTACGGGGGGTTCGGCAGGGCCTACGAGCAGTACTTC
NA,TRBV7-3,13,TRBJ1-2,few,CASSQGGGYGYTF,TGTGCCAGCAGCCAGGGAGGTGGCTATGGCTACACCTTC
NA,TRBV9,14,TRBJ1-2,NA,CASSVGKGDYGYTF,TGTGCCAGCAGCGTAGGAAAGGGGGACTATGGCTACACCTTC
TRBD1,TRBV7-9,13,TRBJ1-1,NA,CASSPSQGTEAFF,TGTGCCAGCAGCCCATCACAGGGGACTGAAGCTTTCTTT
NA,TRBV28,13,TRBJ1-5,few,CASSFYSNQPQHF,TGTGCCAGCAGTTTTTATAGCAATCAGCCCCAGCATTTT
TRBD1,TRBV27,15,TRBJ2-1,NA,CASSASGTAYNEQFF,TGTGCCAGCAGTGCTTCCGGGACAGCCTACAATGAGCAGTTCTTC
TRBD1,TRBV19,14,TRBJ1-1,NA,CASSQDRANTEAFF,TGTGCCAGTAGCCAAGACAGGGCGAACACTGAAGCTTTCTTT
TRBD2,TRBV7-9,15,TRBJ2-3,NA,CASSQTSVSTDTQYF,TGTGCCAGCAGCCAAACTAGCGTCAGCACAGATACGCAGTATTTT
TRBD1,TRBV2,16,TRBJ1-5,few,CASSERRTGSNQPQHF,TGTGCCAGCAGTGAAAGGAGGACAGGTAGCAATCAGCCCCAGCATTTT
TRBD1,TRBV28,14,TRBJ2-1,NA,CASITGGRVHEQFF,TGTGCCAGCATCACAGGGGGGAGAGTTCATGAGCAGTTCTTC
NA,TRBV27,13,TRBJ2-1,NA,CASSLSSNNEQFF,TGTGCCAGCAGTTTATCGAGCAATAATGAGCAGTTCTTC
NA,TRBV30,11,TRBJ2-1,NA,CAWSAPVEQFF,TGTGCCTGGAGTGCCCCGGTTGAGCAGTTCTTC
TRBD1,TRBV11-2,14,TRBJ2-7,NA,CASDRDRGPYEQYF,TGTGCTTCTGACCGGGACAGGGGCCCCTACGAGCAGTACTTC
NA,TRBV28,14,TRBJ2-3,NA,CASSTRQSRDTQYF,TGTGCCAGCAGTACCAGACAGAGTCGCGATACGCAGTATTTT
NA,TRBV28,14,TRBJ1-1,NA,CASETPGERTEAFF,TGTGCCAGCGAAACGCCAGGGGAGAGGACTGAAGCTTTCTTT
NA,TRBV5-1,14,TRBJ1-1,NA,CASSLGSTNTEAFF,TGCGCCAGCAGCTTGGGTAGTACCAACACTGAAGCTTTCTTT
NA,TRBV5-1,13,TRBJ2-7,NA,CASSPLSSYEQYF,TGCGCCAGCAGCCCCCTGAGCTCCTACGAGCAGTACTTC
TRBD1,TRBV18,15,TRBJ1-2,NA,CASSSQGARGYGYTF,TGTGCCAGCTCATCACAGGGGGCGCGCGGCTATGGCTACACCTTC
NA,TRBV5-1,13,TRBJ1-1,NA,CASSIQKNTEAFF,TGCGCCAGCAGCATACAGAAGAACACTGAAGCTTTCTTT
NA,TRBV7-2,14,TRBJ2-7,NA,CASSPAGLPYEQYF,TGTGCCAGCAGCCCCGCGGGCCTCCCCTACGAGCAGTACTTC
TRBD1,TRBV18,14,TRBJ2-7,NA,CASSPGQGANEQYF,TGTGCCAGCTCACCTGGACAGGGGGCTAACGAGCAGTACTTC
TRBD2,TRBV9,15,TRBJ2-5,NA,CASSVELAGQETQYF,TGTGCCAGCAGCGTCGAACTAGCGGGACAAGAGACCCAGTACTTC
NA,TRBV10-3,14,TRBJ2-7,NA,CAISEGQGPYEQYF,TGTGCCATCAGTGAGGGGCAGGGCCCCTACGAGCAGTACTTC
NA,TRBV7-3,14,TRBJ2-5,NA,CASSLSGGEETQYF,TGTGCCAGCAGCTTATCGGGGGGCGAAGAGACCCAGTACTTC
TRBD1,TRBV9,17,TRBJ2-2,NA,CASSMGQGSWNTGELFF,TGTGCCAGCAGCATGGGACAGGGATCATGGAACACCGGGGAGCTGTTTTTT
TRBD2,TRBV6-1,15,TRBJ2-7,NA,CASSDLSGSWVEQYF,TGTGCCAGCAGTGATCTAAGCGGGAGTTGGGTCGAGCAGTACTTC
NA,TRBV29-1,12,TRBJ1-1,few,CSVEADETSAFF,TGCAGCGTTGAAGCTGACGAGACTAGCGCTTTCTTT
TRBD1,TRBV5-1,16,TRBJ1-6,NA,CASTPNAGGHNSPLHF,TGCGCCAGCACCCCAAACGCAGGGGGCCATAATTCACCCCTCCACTTT
NA,TRBV7-3,16,TRBJ2-6,NA,CASSSRGGSGANVLTF,TGTGCCAGCAGCTCGAGGGGGGGGTCTGGGGCCAACGTCCTGACTTTC
NA,TRBV29-1,12,TRBJ2-7,NA,CSVEGSSYEQYF,TGCAGCGTTGAGGGCAGCTCCTACGAGCAGTACTTC
NA,TRBV7-8,14,TRBJ1-2,NA,CASSWSTGNYGYTF,TGTGCCAGCAGTTGGTCAACAGGGAACTATGGCTACACCTTC
TRBD2,TRBV7-7,15,TRBJ2-3,NA,CASSTGLAGTDTQYF,TGTGCCAGCAGCACGGGACTAGCTGGCACAGATACGCAGTATTTT
TRBD2,TRBV9,17,TRBJ2-3,NA,CASSVGGTSGSTDTQYF,TGTGCCAGCAGCGTAGGTGGGACTAGCGGGAGCACAGATACGCAGTATTTT
TRBD2,TRBV7-2,16,TRBJ2-5,NA,CASSFGLAGGGETQYF,TGTGCCAGCAGCTTTGGGCTAGCGGGAGGCGGGGAGACCCAGTACTTC
TRBD1,TRBV28,15,TRBJ2-2,once,CASRTRGRDTGELFF,TGTGCCAGCAGAACAAGGGGGCGAGACACCGGGGAGCTGTTTTTT
NA,TRBV5-1,19,TRBJ2-6,NA,CASSFLRGSSLSGANVLTF,TGCGCCAGCAGCTTTTTACGCGGCAGTAGTCTCTCTGGGGCCAACGTCCTGACTTTC
TRBD1,TRBV18,18,TRBJ1-2,NA,CASSPVEGTGALHYGYTF,TGTGCCAGCTCACCTGTAGAAGGGACAGGGGCTTTACATTATGGCTACACCTTC